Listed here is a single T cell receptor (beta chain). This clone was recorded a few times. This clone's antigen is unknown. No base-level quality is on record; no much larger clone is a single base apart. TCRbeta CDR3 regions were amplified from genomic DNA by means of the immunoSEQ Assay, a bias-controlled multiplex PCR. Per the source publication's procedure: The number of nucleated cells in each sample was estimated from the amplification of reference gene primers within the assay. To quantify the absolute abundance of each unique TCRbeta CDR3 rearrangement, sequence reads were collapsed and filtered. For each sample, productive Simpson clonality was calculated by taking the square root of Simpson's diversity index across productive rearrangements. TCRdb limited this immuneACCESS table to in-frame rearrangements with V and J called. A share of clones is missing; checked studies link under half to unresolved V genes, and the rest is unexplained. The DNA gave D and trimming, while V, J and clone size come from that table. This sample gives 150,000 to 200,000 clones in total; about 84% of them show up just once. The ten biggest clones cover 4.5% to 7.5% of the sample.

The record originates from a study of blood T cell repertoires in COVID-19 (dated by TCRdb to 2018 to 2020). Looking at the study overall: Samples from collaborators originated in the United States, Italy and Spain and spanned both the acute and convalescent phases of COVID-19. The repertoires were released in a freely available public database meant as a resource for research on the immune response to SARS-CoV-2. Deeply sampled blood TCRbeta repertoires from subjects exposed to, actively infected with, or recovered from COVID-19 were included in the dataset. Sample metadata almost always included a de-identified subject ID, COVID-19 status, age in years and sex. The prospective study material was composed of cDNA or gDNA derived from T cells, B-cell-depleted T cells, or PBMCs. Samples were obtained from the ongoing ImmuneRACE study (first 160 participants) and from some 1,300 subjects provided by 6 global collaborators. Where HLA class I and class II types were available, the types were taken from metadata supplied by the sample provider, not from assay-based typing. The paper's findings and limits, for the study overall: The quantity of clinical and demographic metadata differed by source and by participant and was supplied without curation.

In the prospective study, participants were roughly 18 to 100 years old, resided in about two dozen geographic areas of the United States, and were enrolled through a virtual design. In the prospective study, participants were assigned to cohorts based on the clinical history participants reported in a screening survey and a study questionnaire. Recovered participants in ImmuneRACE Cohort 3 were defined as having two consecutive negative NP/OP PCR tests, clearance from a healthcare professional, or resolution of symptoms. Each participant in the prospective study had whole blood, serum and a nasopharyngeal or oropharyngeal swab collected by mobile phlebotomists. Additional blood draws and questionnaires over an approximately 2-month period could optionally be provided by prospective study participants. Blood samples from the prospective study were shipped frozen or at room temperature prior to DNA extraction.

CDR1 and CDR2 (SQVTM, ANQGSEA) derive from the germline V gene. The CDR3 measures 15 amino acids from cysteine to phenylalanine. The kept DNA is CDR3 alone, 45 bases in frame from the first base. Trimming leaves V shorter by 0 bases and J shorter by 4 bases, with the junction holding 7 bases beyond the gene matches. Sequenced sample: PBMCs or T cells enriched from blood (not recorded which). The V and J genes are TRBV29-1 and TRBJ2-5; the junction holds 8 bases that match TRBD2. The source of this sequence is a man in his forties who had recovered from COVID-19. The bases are TGCAGCGTTGAAGATACGGGGGGGCCCTCAGAGACCCAGTACTTC. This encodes CSVEDTGGPSETQYF.